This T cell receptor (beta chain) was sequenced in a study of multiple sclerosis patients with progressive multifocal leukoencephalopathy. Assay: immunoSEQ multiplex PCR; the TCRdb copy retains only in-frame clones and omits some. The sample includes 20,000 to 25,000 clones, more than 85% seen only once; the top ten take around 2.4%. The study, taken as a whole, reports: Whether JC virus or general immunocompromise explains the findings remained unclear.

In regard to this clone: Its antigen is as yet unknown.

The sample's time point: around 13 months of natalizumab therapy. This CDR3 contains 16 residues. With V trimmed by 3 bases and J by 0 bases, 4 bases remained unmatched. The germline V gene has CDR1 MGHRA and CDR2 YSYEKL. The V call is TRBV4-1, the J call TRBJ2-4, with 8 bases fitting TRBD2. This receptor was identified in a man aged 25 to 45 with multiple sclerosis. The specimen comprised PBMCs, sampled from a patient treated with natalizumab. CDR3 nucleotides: TGCGCCAGCAGCCATACGGGAGGGCTAGCCAAAAACATTCAGTACTTC. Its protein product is CASSHTGGLAKNIQYF.